The 11 T cell receptor beta chains given below trace back to one sample, sequenced in a study of blood T cell repertoires in COVID-19. Produced via immunoSEQ multiplex PCR; TCRdb's table is partial and in-frame only. The sample yields 65,000 to 85,000 clones, approximately 85% seen once. Source material: peripheral blood. The receptors stem from a woman at least 80 years old with active or convalescent COVID-19.

The chain couples TRBV27 to TRBJ1-2; TRBD1 agrees at 7 bases. The V gene end was trimmed by 8 bases and the J gene end by 3 bases; junction bases not matched to a gene: 3. Per germline, CDR1 MNHEY and CDR2 SMNVEV (reference sequence). The CDR3 sequence is 12 residues long. The CDR3 region has the DNA TGTGCCAGCGCAGGGGGTTACTATGGCTACACCTTC. It codes for CASAGGYYGYTF.

This clone was observed a few times. The chain has TRBV4-3 and TRBJ2-6, with D possibly matching TRBD2 (6 bases). V lost 4 bases to trimming and J lost 0 bases, with 19 bases between them. The V gene's germline CDR1 is LGHNA and CDR2 YSLEER. CDR3 length equals 19 residues. The chain's CDR3 is CASSPPPGDFLSGANVLTF. The CDR3, as DNA: TGCGCCAGCAGCCCCCCGCCCGGGGACTTCCTCTCTGGGGCCAACGTCCTGACTTTC.

J is TRBJ1-2 and V is TRBV7-9, with TRBD1 matching over 7 bases. CDR3 length: 15 residues. After removal of 5 bases from V and 10 bases from J, the junction contained 16 bases not matched to a gene. In germline, CDR1 is SEHNR, CDR2 FQNEAQ (reference sequence). Written as DNA, the CDR3 is TGTGCCAGCAGCCATCTTAAGGGGGCCGGGATGGACTACACCTTC. It translates to CASSHLKGAGMDYTF. Filled out from reference TRBV7-9 and TRBJ1-2, the complete variable domain reads DTGVSQNPRHKITKRGQNVTFRCDPISEHNRLYWYRQTLGQGPEFLTYFQNEAQLEKSRLLSDRFSAERPKGSFSTLEIQRTEQGDSAMYLCASSHLKGAGMDYTFGSGTRLTVV.

The rearrangement links TRBV12-3 or TRBV12-4 to TRBJ1-1, with 8 bases that match TRBD1. The V gene end was trimmed by 6 bases and the J gene end by 6 bases; junction bases not matched to a gene: 6. CDR3 length: 13 residues. CDR3 coding DNA: TGTGCCAGCAGAAATACAGGGGGGGCTGAAGCTTTCTTT. Translating it yields CASRNTGGAEAFF.

The chain uses TRBV2 and TRBJ2-5; D possibly corresponds to TRBD2 (5 bases). The CDR3 runs to 11 residues. Between the trimmed V and J ends, which lost 5 bases and 11 bases, there was a span of 12 bases. Per germline, CDR1 SNHLY and CDR2 FYNNEI. The CDR3 DNA reads TGTGCCAGCAGTATACTAGACCTACAGTACTTC. Translating it yields CASSILDLQYF.

The genes are TRBV2 and TRBJ1-1; 10 bases agree with TRBD1. This CDR3 has 13 residues. Germline-derived CDR1 and CDR2 are SNHLY and FYNNEI. With V trimmed by 6 bases and J by 5 bases, 3 bases remained unmatched. CDR3: CASRTGGRTEAFF. CDR3 sequence (DNA): TGTGCCAGCAGGACAGGGGGCCGAACTGAAGCTTTCTTT.

V gene TRBV29-1 combines with J gene TRBJ2-7, with a possible D match to TRBD1 (5 bases). Germline V gene sequence: CDR1 SQVTM, CDR2 ANQGSEA. This CDR3 is 13 amino acids long. V was shortened by 7 bases and J by 1 base, with 14 bases between the two germline ends. The CDR3 DNA follows: TGCAGCGCTGCTACGACAGAGTCCTACGAGCAGTACTTC. Translation: CSAATTESYEQYF.

In its sample, this clone was seen a few times. CDR3 amino acids: CASSLGDRATYEQYF. The CDR3 DNA sequence: TGTGCCAGCAGCTTGGGGGACAGGGCCACCTACGAGCAGTACTTC. The V and J genes are TRBV7-9 and TRBJ2-7, with 9 bases matching TRBD1. Germline V gene lookup returns CDR1 SEHNR and CDR2 FQNEAQ (reference sequence). The CDR3 sequence is 15 residues long. The V and J ends lost 3 bases and 2 bases, in that order; junction bases with no gene match: 5.

This clone was detected a few times. The V gene is TRBV6-5, the J gene TRBJ1-1; D call uncertain. The CDR3 totals 14 residues. CDR1 is MNHEY, CDR2 SVGAGI, per germline. V dropped 6 bases and J dropped 4 bases, with 15 bases sitting between them. CDR3 protein: CASSLAGTGTEAFF. As DNA, the CDR3 is TGTGCCAGCAGCCTTGCGGGTACGGGCACTGAAGCTTTCTTT.

This clone has just a few counts. The rearrangement uses TRBV18 and TRBJ2-2, with a tentative D call TRBD2 (6 bases). The CDR3 consists of 14 residues. From germline, CDR1 is KGHSH and CDR2 LQKENI. V was trimmed by 4 bases and J by 3 bases, leaving 9 bases between them. The CDR3 protein is CASSQRAHTGELFF. The CDR3 DNA sequence: TGTGCCAGCTCACAGCGGGCGCACACCGGGGAGCTGTTTTTT.

This clone turned up a few times. The chain is built from TRBV7-2 and TRBJ1-1, with D perhaps matching TRBD1 (5 bases). The CDR3 length is 14 residues. V lost 6 bases to trimming and J lost 0 bases, with 11 bases between them. CDR1 is SGHTA and CDR2 is FQGNSA in the germline V gene. CDR3 region: CASRTGTLNTEAFF. The CDR3, as DNA: TGTGCCAGCAGAACCGGGACTTTGAACACTGAAGCTTTCTTT.